Reported below is one T cell receptor beta chain. The data were obtained in a study of technical replicates of blood from a handful of donors. Produced via immunoSEQ multiplex PCR; TCRdb's table is partial and in-frame only. The table includes 45,000 to 65,000 clones, about 93% detected once. Germline values: CDR1 PRHDT, CDR2 FYEKMQ (reference sequence). The CDR3 loop spans 11 amino acids. V lost 11 bases to trimming and J lost 3 bases; unmatched junction nucleotides: 4. The material sequenced was T cells isolated from PBMCs. The TCR sequence derives from a human donor in good health. V gene TRBV13 combines with J gene TRBJ2-7, with 7 bases matching TRBD2. In DNA form, the CDR3 reads TGTGCCTGCACGGGGGGCTACGAGCAGTACTTC. It yields the protein CACTGGYEQYF.